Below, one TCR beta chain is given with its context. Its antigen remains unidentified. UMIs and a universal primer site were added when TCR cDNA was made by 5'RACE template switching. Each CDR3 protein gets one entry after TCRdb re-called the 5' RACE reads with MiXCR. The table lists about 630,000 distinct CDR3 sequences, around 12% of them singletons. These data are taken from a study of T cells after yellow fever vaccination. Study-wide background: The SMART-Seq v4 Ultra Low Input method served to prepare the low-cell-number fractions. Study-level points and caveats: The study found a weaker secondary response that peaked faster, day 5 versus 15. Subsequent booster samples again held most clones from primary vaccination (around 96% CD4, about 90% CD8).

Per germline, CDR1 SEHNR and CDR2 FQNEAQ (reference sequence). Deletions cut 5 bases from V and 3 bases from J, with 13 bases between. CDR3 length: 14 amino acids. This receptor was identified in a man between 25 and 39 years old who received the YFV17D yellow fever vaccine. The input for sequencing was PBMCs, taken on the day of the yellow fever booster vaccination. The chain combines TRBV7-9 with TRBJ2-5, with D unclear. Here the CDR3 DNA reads TGTGCCAGCAGCCCCCGCGCGTCCGAAGAGACCCAGTACTTC. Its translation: CASSPRASEETQYF.